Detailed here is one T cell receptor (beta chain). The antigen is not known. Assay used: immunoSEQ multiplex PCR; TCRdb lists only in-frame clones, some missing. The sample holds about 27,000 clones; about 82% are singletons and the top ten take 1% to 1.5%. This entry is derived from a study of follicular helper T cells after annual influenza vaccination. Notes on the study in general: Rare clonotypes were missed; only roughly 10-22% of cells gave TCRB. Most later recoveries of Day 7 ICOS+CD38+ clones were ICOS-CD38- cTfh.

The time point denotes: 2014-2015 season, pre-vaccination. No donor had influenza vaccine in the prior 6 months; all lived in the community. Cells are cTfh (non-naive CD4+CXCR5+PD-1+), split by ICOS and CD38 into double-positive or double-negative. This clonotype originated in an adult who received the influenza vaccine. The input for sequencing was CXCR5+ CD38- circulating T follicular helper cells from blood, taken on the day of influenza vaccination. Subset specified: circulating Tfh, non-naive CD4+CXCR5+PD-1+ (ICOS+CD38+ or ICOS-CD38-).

The CDR3 protein is CASSLVRGSPYNEQFF. The CDR3 region has the DNA TGTGCCAGCAGCTTAGTAAGGGGGTCCCCCTACAATGAGCAGTTCTTC. The J gene is TRBJ2-1, the V gene TRBV7-2; D perhaps matches TRBD1 (6 bases). CDR3 length equals 16 residues. CDR1 is SGHTA and CDR2 is FQGNSA in the germline V gene. Trimming took 1 base from V and 2 from J, leaving 12 bases between them.